Listed here are 12 T cell receptor beta chains from one sample, sequenced in a study of blood T cell repertoires in COVID-19. Generated by immunoSEQ multiplex PCR, the TCRdb table keeps only in-frame clones and is missing some. Among 250,000 to 350,000 clones listed, roughly 89% were seen once. Sample: PBMCs or T cells enriched from blood (not recorded which). The receptors originated from a woman in her fifties or sixties who had been exposed to COVID-19.

This chain connects TRBV5-6 to TRBJ2-7; the D gene is possibly TRBD2 (5 bases). The CDR3 length is 15 residues. Trimming took off 0 bases at V and 2 bases at J, with 12 bases between the two ends. Per germline, CDR1 SGHDT and CDR2 YYEEEE. CDR3 sequence reads: CASSLGSGVAYEQYF. Written as DNA, the CDR3 is TGTGCCAGCAGCTTGGGGTCCGGGGTAGCCTACGAGCAGTACTTC.

This chain links TRBV3-1 (or the pseudogene TRBV3-2) with TRBJ2-2, with TRBD1 matching 8 bases. This CDR3 spans 15 amino acids. V gave up 1 base and J gave up 3 bases; unmatched junction bases: 1. CDR1 and CDR2 (germline): LGHDT, YNNKEL (reference sequence). The CDR3 region is CASSQGTGYTGELFF. CDR3 coding DNA: TGTGCCAGCAGCCAAGGGACAGGGTACACCGGGGAGCTGTTTTTT.

This rearrangement joins TRBV28 to TRBJ2-2, with D perhaps TRBD2 (6 bases). The CDR3 covers 15 residues. V dropped 2 bases and J dropped 4 bases, with 11 bases sitting between them. Germline assignment: CDR1 MDHEN and CDR2 SYDVKM. CDR3 protein: CASSLAGLLTGELFF. Here the CDR3 DNA reads TGTGCCAGCAGTTTAGCGGGGCTCCTCACCGGGGAGCTGTTTTTT.

The V gene is TRBV11-1, the J gene TRBJ1-1; unclear D gene. The CDR3 sequence is 15 residues long. Germline V gene lookup returns CDR1 SGHAT and CDR2 FQDESV (reference sequence). V was trimmed by 3 bases and J by 4 bases, leaving 15 bases between them. The CDR3 is CASSFSGNEGTEAFF. CDR3 sequence (DNA): TGTGCCAGCAGCTTTTCCGGGAACGAGGGCACTGAAGCTTTCTTT. Together with reference TRBV11-1 and TRBJ1-1, the CDR3 gives the full variable domain: EAEVAQSPRYKITEKSQAVAFWCDPISGHATLYWYRQILGQGPELLVQFQDESVVDDSQLPKDRFSAERLKGVDSTLKIQPAELGDSAMYLCASSFSGNEGTEAFFGQGTRLTVV.

The V and J genes are TRBV18 and TRBJ1-2; TRBD1 matches at 7 bases. Germline-derived CDR1 and CDR2 are KGHSH and LQKENI. The length of the CDR3 is 15 residues. After removal of 0 bases from V and 4 bases from J, the junction contained 5 bases not matched to a gene. The CDR3 sequence: CASSPPTGQIYGYTF. CDR3 nucleotides: TGTGCCAGCTCACCACCAACGGGACAGATCTATGGCTACACCTTC.

V usage is TRBV11-2 and J usage is TRBJ1-5; D may be TRBD1 (5 bases). The ends were cut back, 3 bases at V and 5 bases at J, with 8 bases in the middle. There are 13 residues in the CDR3. Per the germline V gene, CDR1 is SGHAT and CDR2 is FQNNGV. DNA for the CDR3: TGTGCCAGCAGCTTCGGAGGGGATCAGCCCCAGCATTTT. The encoded protein is CASSFGGDQPQHF.

The gene calls are TRBV5-1 and TRBJ1-2, with 11 bases identical to TRBD1. This CDR3 comprises 18 residues. Germline V gives CDR1 SGHRS, CDR2 YFSETQ. V shed 4 bases, J shed 6 bases, and the junction held 17 bases outside the gene matches. Written as DNA, the CDR3 is TGCGCCAGCAGCAAGCGCTCCGGGACAGGGGGTTTTATCGATGGCTACACCTTC. Translated: CASSKRSGTGGFIDGYTF.

The rearrangement uses TRBV9 and TRBJ1-3, with a possible D match to TRBD1 (5 bases). V was pared by 0 bases and J by 4 bases, with 14 bases between. Germline CDR1 reads SGDLS; CDR2 reads YYNGEE. The CDR3 loop spans 16 amino acids. CDR3 loop: CASSVGEGWEGNTIYF. The CDR3 DNA is TGTGCCAGCAGCGTAGGGGAGGGGTGGGAAGGAAACACCATATATTTT.

The rearrangement links TRBV6-5 to TRBJ1-1, with D possibly TRBD1 on 6 matching bases. V lost 7 bases, J lost 1 base, and 13 bases lay in between. The CDR3 is 14 residues long. Germline V gene lookup returns CDR1 MNHEY and CDR2 SVGAGI. CDR3 in DNA: TGTGCCAGCATTCTGGGACAAGCGAACACTGAAGCTTTCTTT. This sequence encodes CASILGQANTEAFF.

This chain uses TRBV28 with TRBJ2-2, with 11 bases fitting TRBD1. Germline lookup yields CDR1 MDHEN and CDR2 SYDVKM. The CDR3 loop spans 15 amino acids. V lost 7 bases to trimming and J lost 5 bases; unmatched junction nucleotides: 6. The DNA for the CDR3 is TGTGCCAGCATGGGGACAGGGGGGTTGACCGGGGAGCTGTTTTTT. Its translation is CASMGTGGLTGELFF.

This clone was seen more than once but under ten times. The gene calls are TRBV6-1 and TRBJ2-7; 7 nucleotides align to TRBD1. V was clipped by 2 bases and J by 3 bases; unmatched bases: 13. Germline CDR1 and CDR2: MNHNS and SASEGT. The CDR3 is 17 amino acids. Here the CDR3 reads CASSERTGSATHYEQYF. The CDR3 region has the DNA TGTGCCAGCAGTGAACGGACAGGATCAGCGACACACTACGAGCAGTACTTC.

The chain employs TRBV28 and TRBJ2-3; D remains ambiguous. Per the germline V gene, CDR1 is MDHEN and CDR2 is SYDVKM. The V end was cut by 1 base, the J end by 1 base, with 9 bases between. The CDR3 has 15 residues. The DNA for the CDR3 is TGTGCCAGCAGTTTATCCTCTCCCCGCACAGATACGCAGTATTTT. Translation gives CASSLSSPRTDTQYF.